A single sample gave rise to the 10 T cell receptor beta chains below, sequenced in a study of T cell responses to AZD1222 COVID-19 vaccine. Method: immunoSEQ multiplex PCR; TCRdb's copy keeps in-frame clones and lacks some. The repertoire holds about 100,000 clones, with 88% as singletons. The sample was peripheral blood, taken on day 0 of AZD1222 vaccination. The receptors here all came from an adult in good health.

The V gene is TRBV2, the J gene TRBJ2-3; D is undetermined. Germline V gene lookup returns CDR1 SNHLY and CDR2 FYNNEI. Trimming pared 6 bases from V and 3 bases from J, leaving 13 bases between. The CDR3 runs to 14 residues. DNA for the CDR3: TGTGCCAGCAGCGATAGTTCAGGAACAGATACGCAGTATTTT. Its protein is CASSDSSGTDTQYF. Looking up the rest from reference TRBV2 and TRBJ2-3 gives the full variable domain: EPEVTQTPSHQVTQMGQEVILRCVPISNHLYFYWYRQILGQKVEFLVSFYNNEISEKSEIFDDQFSVERPDGSNFTLKIRSTKLEDSAMYFCASSDSSGTDTQYFGPGTRLTVL.

V gene TRBV7-4 combines with J gene TRBJ2-7, with D perhaps matching TRBD1 (6 bases). This CDR3 has 15 amino acids. Looked up from germline, CDR1 is SGHVT and CDR2 is SQSDAQ. Trimming took off 8 bases at V and 3 bases at J, with 20 bases between the two ends. CDR3 in DNA: TGTGCCAGCCCCTATTGGGGGCAGGCGGTCTACGAGCAGTACTTC. It encodes CASPYWGQAVYEQYF. Full variable domain (remainder filled in from reference TRBV7-4 and TRBJ2-7): GAGVSQSPRYKVAKRGRDVALRCDSISGHVTLYWYRQTLGQGSEVLTYSQSDAQRDKSGRPSGRFSAERPERSVSTLKIQRTEQGDSAVYLCASPYWGQAVYEQYFGPGTRLTVT.

The chain recombines TRBV24-1 with TRBJ2-7; D is perhaps TRBD1 (6 bases). The germline V and J ends were trimmed by 4 bases and 1 base, with 10 bases remaining between them. This CDR3 region has 14 residues. Germline lookup yields CDR1 KGHDR and CDR2 SFDVKD. DNA of the CDR3: TGTGCCACCAGTGACCCCGGACAGTCCTACGAGCAGTACTTC. Protein product: CATSDPGQSYEQYF.

The chain uses TRBV5-4 and TRBJ2-2; D is possibly TRBD1 (5 bases). V was trimmed by 4 bases and J by 3 bases, leaving 13 bases between them. The CDR3 spans 15 residues. Germline CDR1 and CDR2: SGHNT and YYREEE (reference sequence). CDR3 amino acids: CASSKDQGHTGELFF. The CDR3, as DNA: TGTGCCAGCAGCAAGGACCAGGGTCACACCGGGGAGCTGTTTTTT.

As concerns this clone: One end of the junction is discordant with germline, which a read error may explain. The chain recombines TRBV7-7 with TRBJ2-5; tentatively, D is TRBD1 (7 bases). The CDR3 is 15 amino acids. CDR1 and CDR2 (germline): SSHAT, FNYEAQ (reference sequence). CDR3 region: CASSHTGDSQETQYF. CDR3 nucleotide sequence: TGTGCTAGCAGCCATACAGGGGACTCCCAAGAGACCCAGTACTTC.

The gene calls are TRBV7-8 and TRBJ2-1; unclear D gene. Germline CDR1 SGHVS, CDR2 FQNEAQ. The CDR3 totals 12 residues. V lost 5 bases and J 4 bases, leaving 6 bases between the germline ends. The CDR3 loop is CASSQMYNEQFF. In DNA form, the CDR3 reads TGTGCCAGCAGCCAGATGTACAATGAGCAGTTCTTC.

This CDR3 is CASSRSQGAMLQPQHF. In DNA, the CDR3 is TGTGCCAGCTCGCGTTCACAGGGGGCTATGTTACAGCCCCAGCATTTT. J is TRBJ1-5 and V is TRBV18; TRBD1 matches 9 bases. With V trimmed by 6 bases and J by 7 bases, 13 bases remained unmatched. The CDR3 runs to 16 residues. Germline V gives CDR1 KGHSH, CDR2 LQKENI.

This chain connects TRBV11-3 to TRBJ2-5; 13 positions match TRBD2. The germline V gene has CDR1 SGHNT and CDR2 YENEEA. The trim removed 3 bases at V and 4 bases at J, leaving 5 bases unmatched. The CDR3 sequence is 16 residues long. DNA for the CDR3: TGTGCCAGCAGCTTTACTAGCGGGAGGGTGAGAGAGACCCAGTACTTC. It encodes CASSFTSGRVRETQYF.

This chain links TRBV10-3 with TRBJ1-5; 8 positions match TRBD1. V lost 3 bases to trimming and J lost 6 bases; unmatched junction nucleotides: 7. This CDR3 region has 15 residues. Germline values: CDR1 ENHRY, CDR2 SYGVKD. This CDR3 is CAISDGQGAGQPQHF. As DNA, the CDR3 is TGTGCCATCAGTGATGGGCAGGGGGCCGGTCAGCCCCAGCATTTT.

V usage is TRBV5-1 and J usage is TRBJ2-7, with TRBD1 matching 7 bases. This CDR3 comprises 17 residues. CDR1 and CDR2 from the germline V gene are SGHRS and YFSETQ. V was pared by 1 base and J by 0 bases, with 10 bases of the junction left unmatched. As DNA, the CDR3 is TGCGCCAGCAGCTTGATAGGTCCAGGGGGTCGCTCCTACGAGCAGTACTTC. It encodes CASSLIGPGGRSYEQYF.